The sequence of this TCR beta chain was determined in a study of blood T cell repertoires in COVID-19. As for the study in general: Samples taken during acute and convalescent COVID-19 were collected in the United States, Italy and Spain. Sources were T cells, B-cell-depleted T cells, or PBMCs; the material itself was cDNA or gDNA.

Losses at the gene ends were 6 bases for V and 7 bases for J; bases not matched to a gene: 15. The length of the CDR3 is 17 residues. Germline CDR1 and CDR2: KGHDR and SFDVKD. Per the original methods: Reference gene primer amplification gave estimated nucleated cell counts. The data were produced by immunoSEQ multiplex PCR, yet TCRdb's version contains in-frame clones alone and is incomplete. Clone size and the V and J calls come from that table; the DNA yielded D and trimming. Of 90,000 to 150,000 clones listed, around nine tenths are singletons. This chain connects TRBV24-1 to TRBJ1-5, with 9 bases aligning to TRBD1. This receptor was obtained from a woman in her forties or fifties with acute or convalescent COVID-19. The sample was peripheral blood. CDR3 residues: CATSPGPGTGRTQPQHF. The CDR3 DNA sequence: TGTGCCACCAGTCCGGGACCCGGGACAGGGAGAACCCAGCCCCAGCATTTT.